One and the same sample provided the 11 T cell receptor beta chains below, sequenced in a study of shared clonotypes between healthy human individuals. This table comes from immunoSEQ multiplex PCR, and its TCRdb copy is limited to in-frame clones, with some not included. The sample yields about 470,000 clones, about 85% seen once. The sample consisted of PBMCs. The origin of the receptors is a woman aged 35 to 49 in good health. Some clones in this sample may be carry-over from other donors' samples.

V gene TRBV2 combines with J gene TRBJ1-5, with a possible D match to TRBD1 (5 bases). V was pared by 5 bases and J by 3 bases, with 11 bases between. CDR1 and CDR2 (germline): SNHLY, FYNNEI. This CDR3 spans 14 amino acids. In DNA form, the CDR3 reads TGTGCCAGCAGTTACGCGACAGACAATCAGCCCCAGCATTTT. Its protein product is CASSYATDNQPQHF.

J is TRBJ2-5 and V is TRBV5-4, with 14 bases lining up with TRBD2. V was pared by 4 bases and J by 2 bases, with 7 bases of the junction left unmatched. Germline loops: CDR1 SGHNT, CDR2 YYREEE (reference sequence). The CDR3 length is 17 residues. CDR3 coding DNA: TGTGCCAGCAGCGGCGGGACTAGCGGGAGCGGGCAAGAGACCCAGTACTTC. This codes for CASSGGTSGSGQETQYF.

The chain combines TRBV7-9 with TRBJ2-1; D tentatively fits TRBD1 or TRBD2 (5 bases each). The CDR3 contains 11 residues. V shed 3 bases and J shed 11 bases, with 8 bases lying between them. The germline V gene has CDR1 SEHNR and CDR2 FQNEAQ (reference sequence). For the CDR3, the DNA is TGTGCCAGCAGCTTTCGGGACCAGCAGTTCTTC. It encodes CASSFRDQQFF.

This clone was detected only a few times. J is TRBJ2-1 and V is TRBV4-3, with 14 bases identical to TRBD2. V lost 3 bases, J lost 7 bases, and 5 bases stayed unmatched. The CDR3 spans 16 residues. The germline V gene encodes CDR1 LGHNA and CDR2 YSLEER. The CDR3 sequence: CASSHTWTSGRNEQFF. CDR3 DNA: TGCGCCAGCAGCCATACCTGGACTAGCGGGAGGAATGAGCAGTTCTTC.

The CDR3, as DNA: TGTGCCAGTAGTCAAGCGGGAGGCTCTGGGGCCAACGTCCTGACTTTC. It encodes CASSQAGGSGANVLTF. This rearrangement joins TRBV19 to TRBJ2-6; 9 bases align to TRBD2. This CDR3 region has 16 residues. Germline lookup yields CDR1 LNHDA and CDR2 SQIVND (reference sequence). V lost 5 bases, J lost 0 bases, and 2 bases stayed unmatched.

In regard to this clone: The same CDR3 can be traced to other DNA sequences in this sample. This chain joins TRBV19 and TRBJ2-5; tentative D call: TRBD2 (5 bases). The germline gives CDR1 LNHDA, CDR2 SQIVND (reference sequence). With 4 bases removed from V and 2 bases from J, the gap between germline ends came to 11 bases. The CDR3 has 14 amino acids. CDR3 sequence reads: CASSTPGLQETQYF. CDR3 in DNA: TGTGCCAGTAGTACTCCGGGATTACAAGAGACCCAGTACTTC.

V gene TRBV18 combines with J gene TRBJ1-1; D is unresolved. V was shortened by 2 bases and J by 0 bases, with 7 bases between the two germline ends. This CDR3 spans 14 amino acids. Germline-derived CDR1 and CDR2 are KGHSH and LQKENI. CDR3 sequence (DNA): TGTGCCAGCTCACCAACACAGCTGAACACTGAAGCTTTCTTT. Translating it yields CASSPTQLNTEAFF. Looking up the rest from reference TRBV18 and TRBJ1-1 gives the full variable domain: NAGVMQNPRHLVRRRGQEARLRCSPMKGHSHVYWYRQLPEEGLKFMVYLQKENIIDESGMPKERFSAEFPKEGPSILRIQQVVRGDSAAYFCASSPTQLNTEAFFGQGTRLTVV.

This clone was observed once. Compared with germline, one end of the junction differs, possibly owing to a read error. The chain employs TRBV7-7 and TRBJ2-1; D is unclear. CDR3 length: 13 amino acids. CDR1 is SSHAT and CDR2 is FNYEAQ in the germline V gene (reference sequence). The CDR3 here is CASSLSSYNEQFF. The CDR3 region has the DNA TGTGCTAGCAGCTTAAGCTCGTACAATGAGCAGTTCTTC. Based on the CDR3 plus reference TRBV7-7 and TRBJ2-1, the full variable domain is GAGVSQSPRYKVTKRGQDVTLRCDPISSHATLYWYQQALGQGPEFLTYFNYEAQPDKSGLPSDRFSAERPEGSISTLTIQRTEQRDSAMYRCASSLSSYNEQFFGPGTRLTVL.

The sample holds one count of this clone. The chain has TRBV28 and TRBJ1-2; D unresolved. The V gene's germline CDR1 is MDHEN and CDR2 SYDVKM. The V and J ends lost 6 bases and 7 bases respectively, with 12 bases between them. The CDR3 totals 12 residues. The CDR3 sequence: CASRWTDAGYTF. CDR3 DNA: TGTGCCAGCAGATGGACCGACGCTGGCTACACCTTC.

CDR3 amino acids: CASSQEGRGPENSPLHF. The CDR3 region has the DNA TGTGCCAGCAGCCAAGAAGGCAGGGGGCCTGAAAATTCACCCCTCCACTTT. The chain has TRBV4-2 and TRBJ1-6; 8 bases are shared with TRBD1. V shed 0 bases, J shed 7 bases, and the junction held 8 bases outside the gene matches. The CDR3 is 17 amino acids. The germline gives CDR1 LGHNA, CDR2 YNFKEQ.

The V call is TRBV4-2, the J call TRBJ2-2, with 8 bases fitting TRBD1. V shed 4 bases and J 5 bases; nucleotides not matched to a gene: 12. The CDR3 has 17 amino acids. The V gene's germline CDR1 is LGHNA and CDR2 YNFKEQ. CDR3 amino acids: CASSPRIGQGATGELFF. DNA of the CDR3: TGTGCCAGCAGCCCTCGTATAGGTCAGGGGGCGACCGGGGAGCTGTTTTTT.